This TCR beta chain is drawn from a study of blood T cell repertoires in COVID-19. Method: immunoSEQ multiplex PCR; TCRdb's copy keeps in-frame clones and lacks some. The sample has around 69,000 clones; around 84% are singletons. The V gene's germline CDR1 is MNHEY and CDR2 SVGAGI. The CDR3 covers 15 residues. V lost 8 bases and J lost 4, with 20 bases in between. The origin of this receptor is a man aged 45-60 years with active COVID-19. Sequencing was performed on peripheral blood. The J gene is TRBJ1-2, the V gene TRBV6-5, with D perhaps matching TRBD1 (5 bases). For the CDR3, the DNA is TGTGCCAGCGCAACTGGCGGCAGGGCTTTCTATGGCTACACCTTC. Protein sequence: CASATGGRAFYGYTF.